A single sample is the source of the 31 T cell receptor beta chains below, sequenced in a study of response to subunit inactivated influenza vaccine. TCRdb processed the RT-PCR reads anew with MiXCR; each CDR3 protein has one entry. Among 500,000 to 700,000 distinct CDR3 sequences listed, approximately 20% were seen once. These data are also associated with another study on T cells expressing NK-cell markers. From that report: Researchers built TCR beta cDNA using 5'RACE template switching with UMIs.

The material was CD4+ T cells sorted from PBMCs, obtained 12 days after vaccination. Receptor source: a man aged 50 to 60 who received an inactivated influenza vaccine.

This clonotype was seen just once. In DNA form, the CDR3 reads TGCGCCAGCAGCTTGGTCTCTTCTCGACTAGCGGGAGGGTACCGAGAGTTCTTC. Its translation: CASSLVSSRLAGGYREFF. The chain joins TRBV5-1 to TRBJ2-1; TRBD2 matches 14 bases. The V segment lost 0 bases and the J segment 14 bases; nucleotides outside the gene matches: 16. In germline, CDR1 is SGHRS, CDR2 YFSETQ. CDR3 length: 18 residues.

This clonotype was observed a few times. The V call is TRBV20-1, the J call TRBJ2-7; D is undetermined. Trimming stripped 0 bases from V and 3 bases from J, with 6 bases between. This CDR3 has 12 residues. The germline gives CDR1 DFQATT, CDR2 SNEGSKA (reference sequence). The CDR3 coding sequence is TGCAGTGCTAGAGAAACGGGCTACGAGCAGTACTTC. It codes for CSARETGYEQYF.

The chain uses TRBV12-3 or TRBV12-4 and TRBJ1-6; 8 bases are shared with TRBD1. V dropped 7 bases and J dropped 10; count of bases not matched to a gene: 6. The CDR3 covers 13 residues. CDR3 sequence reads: CASKMDRESPLHF. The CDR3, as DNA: TGTGCCAGCAAAATGGACAGGGAATCACCCCTCCACTTT.

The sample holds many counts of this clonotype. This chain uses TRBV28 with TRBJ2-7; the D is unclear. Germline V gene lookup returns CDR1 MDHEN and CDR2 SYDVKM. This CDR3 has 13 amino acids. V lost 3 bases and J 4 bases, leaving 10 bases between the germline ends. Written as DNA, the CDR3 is TGTGCCAGCAGTTTCCTCACAGATTACGAGCAGTACTTC. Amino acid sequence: CASSFLTDYEQYF.

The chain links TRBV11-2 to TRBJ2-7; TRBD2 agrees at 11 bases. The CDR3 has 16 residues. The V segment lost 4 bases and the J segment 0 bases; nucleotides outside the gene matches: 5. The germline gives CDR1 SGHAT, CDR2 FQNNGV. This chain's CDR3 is CASSSTSGVSSYEQYF. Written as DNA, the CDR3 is TGTGCCAGCAGCTCGACTAGCGGGGTCAGCTCCTACGAGCAGTACTTC. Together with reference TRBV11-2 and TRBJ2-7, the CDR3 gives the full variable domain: EAGVAQSPRYKIIEKRQSVAFWCNPISGHATLYWYQQILGQGPKLLIQFQNNGVVDDSQLPKDRFSAERLKGVDSTLKIQPAKLEDSAVYLCASSSTSGVSSYEQYFGPGTRLTVT.

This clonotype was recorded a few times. The CDR3 region is CASSFEVDGYTF. The DNA for the CDR3 is TGTGCCAGCAGTTTTGAAGTGGATGGCTACACCTTC. The chain is built from TRBV12-3 or TRBV12-4 and TRBJ1-2; D uncertain. CDR3 length: 12 residues. The V and J ends lost 3 bases and 6 bases respectively, with 8 bases between them.

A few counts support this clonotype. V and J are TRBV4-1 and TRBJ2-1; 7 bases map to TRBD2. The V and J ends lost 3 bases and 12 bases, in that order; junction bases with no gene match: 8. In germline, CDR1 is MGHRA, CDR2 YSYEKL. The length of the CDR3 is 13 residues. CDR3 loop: CASSQGGVPRQFF. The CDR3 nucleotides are TGCGCCAGCAGCCAGGGAGGGGTCCCGAGGCAGTTCTTC.

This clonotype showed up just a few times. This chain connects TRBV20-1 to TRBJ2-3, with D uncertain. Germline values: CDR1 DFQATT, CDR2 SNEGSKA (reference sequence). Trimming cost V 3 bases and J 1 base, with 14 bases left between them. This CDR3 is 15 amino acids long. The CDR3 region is CSARNYIAGTDTQYF. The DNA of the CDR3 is TGCAGTGCTAGGAACTATATCGCGGGCACAGATACGCAGTATTTT.

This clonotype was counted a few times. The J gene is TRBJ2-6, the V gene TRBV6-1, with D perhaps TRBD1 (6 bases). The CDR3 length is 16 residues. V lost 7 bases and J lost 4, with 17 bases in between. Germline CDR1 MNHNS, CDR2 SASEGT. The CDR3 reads CASTLGTWLGANVLTF. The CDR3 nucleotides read TGTGCCAGCACCCTGGGGACATGGTTGGGGGCCAACGTCCTGACTTTC.

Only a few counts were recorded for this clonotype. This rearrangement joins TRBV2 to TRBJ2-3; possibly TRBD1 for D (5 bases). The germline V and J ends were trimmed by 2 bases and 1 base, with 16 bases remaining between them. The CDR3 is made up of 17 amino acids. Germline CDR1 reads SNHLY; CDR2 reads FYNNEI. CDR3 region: CASSERGRGGGTDTQYF. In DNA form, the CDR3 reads TGTGCCAGCAGTGAAAGGGGCAGAGGTGGGGGCACAGATACGCAGTATTTT.

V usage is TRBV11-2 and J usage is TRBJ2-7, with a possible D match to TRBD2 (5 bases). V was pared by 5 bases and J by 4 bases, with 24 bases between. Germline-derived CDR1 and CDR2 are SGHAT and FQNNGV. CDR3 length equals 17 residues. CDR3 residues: CASSPPPGSYQSYEQYF. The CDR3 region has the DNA TGTGCCAGCAGCCCCCCCCCTGGGAGTTACCAATCTTACGAGCAGTACTTC.

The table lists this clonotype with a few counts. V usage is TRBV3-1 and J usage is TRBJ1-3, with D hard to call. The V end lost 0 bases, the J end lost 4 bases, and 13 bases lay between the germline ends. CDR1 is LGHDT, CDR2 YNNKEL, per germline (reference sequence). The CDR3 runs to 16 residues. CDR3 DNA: TGTGCCAGCAGCCAAGAGAGGCTCAGAAGGGGAAACACCATATATTTT. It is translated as CASSQERLRRGNTIYF.

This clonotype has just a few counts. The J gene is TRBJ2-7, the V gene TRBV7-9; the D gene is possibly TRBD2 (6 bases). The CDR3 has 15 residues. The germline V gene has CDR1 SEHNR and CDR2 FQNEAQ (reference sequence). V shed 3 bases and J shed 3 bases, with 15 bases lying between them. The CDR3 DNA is TGTGCCAGCAGCTTTCGTCGGGGGAATTACTACGAGCAGTACTTC. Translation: CASSFRRGNYYEQYF.

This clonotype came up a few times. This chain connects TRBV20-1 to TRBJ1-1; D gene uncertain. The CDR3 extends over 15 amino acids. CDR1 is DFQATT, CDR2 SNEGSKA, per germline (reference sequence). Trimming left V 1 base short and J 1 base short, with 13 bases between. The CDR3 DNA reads TGCAGTGCTAGAGCCCCGGGAGCGGCGAACACTGAAGCTTTCTTT. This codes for CSARAPGAANTEAFF.

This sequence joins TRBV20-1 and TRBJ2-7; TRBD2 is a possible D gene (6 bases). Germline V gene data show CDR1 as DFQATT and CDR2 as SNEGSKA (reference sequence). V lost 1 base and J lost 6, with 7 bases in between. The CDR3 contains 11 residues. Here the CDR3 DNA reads TGCAGTGCTAGAGCGGGGGTCGAGCAGTACTTC. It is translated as CSARAGVEQYF.

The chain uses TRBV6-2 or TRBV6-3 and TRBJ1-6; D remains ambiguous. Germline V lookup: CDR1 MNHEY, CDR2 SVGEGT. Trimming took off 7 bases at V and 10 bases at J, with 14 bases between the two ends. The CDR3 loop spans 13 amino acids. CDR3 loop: CASTGVGRSPLHF. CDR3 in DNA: TGTGCCAGCACCGGCGTGGGAAGGTCACCCCTCCACTTT.

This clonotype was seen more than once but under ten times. The CDR3 DNA is TGCAGTGTGGGACCGCTTAGTCAGCCCCAGCATTTT. Translation: CSVGPLSQPQHF. V is TRBV20-1 and J is TRBJ1-5, with D possibly being TRBD1 (5 bases). Trimming removed 7 bases at V and 6 bases at J, with 13 bases between. CDR1 and CDR2 from the germline V gene are DFQATT and SNEGSKA (reference sequence). The CDR3 is 12 amino acids.

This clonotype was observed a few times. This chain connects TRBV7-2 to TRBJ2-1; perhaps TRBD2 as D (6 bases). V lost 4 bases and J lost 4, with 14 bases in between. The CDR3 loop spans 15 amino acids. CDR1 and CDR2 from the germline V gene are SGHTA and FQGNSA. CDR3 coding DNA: TGTGCCAGCAGCTCGTCTAGCGCAACATACAATGAGCAGTTCTTC. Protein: CASSSSSATYNEQFF.

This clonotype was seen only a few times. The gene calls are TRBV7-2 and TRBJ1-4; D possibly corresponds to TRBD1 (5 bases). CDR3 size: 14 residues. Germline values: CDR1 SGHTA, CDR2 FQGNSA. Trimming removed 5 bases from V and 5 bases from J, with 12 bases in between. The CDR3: CASSRGGENEKLFF. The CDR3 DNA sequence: TGTGCCAGCAGCCGCGGGGGGGAGAATGAAAAACTGTTTTTT.

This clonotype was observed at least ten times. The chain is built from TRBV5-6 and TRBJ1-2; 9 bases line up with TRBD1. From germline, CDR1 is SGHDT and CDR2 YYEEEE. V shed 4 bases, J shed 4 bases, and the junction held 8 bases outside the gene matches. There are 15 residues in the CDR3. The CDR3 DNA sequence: TGTGCCAGCAGCCTAAAGACAGGGGGAAGCTATGGCTACACCTTC. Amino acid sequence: CASSLKTGGSYGYTF.

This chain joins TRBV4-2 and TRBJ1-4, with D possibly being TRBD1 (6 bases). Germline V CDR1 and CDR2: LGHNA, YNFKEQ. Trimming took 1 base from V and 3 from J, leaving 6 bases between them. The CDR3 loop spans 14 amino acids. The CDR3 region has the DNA TGTGCCAGCAGCCAAGGGACAGCTAATGAAAAACTGTTTTTT. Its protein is CASSQGTANEKLFF.

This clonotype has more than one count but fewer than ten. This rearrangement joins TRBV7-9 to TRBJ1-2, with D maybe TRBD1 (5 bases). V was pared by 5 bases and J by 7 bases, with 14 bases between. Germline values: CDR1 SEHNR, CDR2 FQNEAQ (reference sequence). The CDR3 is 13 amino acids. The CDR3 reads CASSAMGGFGYTF. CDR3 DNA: TGTGCCAGCAGCGCTATGGGGGGATTTGGCTACACCTTC.

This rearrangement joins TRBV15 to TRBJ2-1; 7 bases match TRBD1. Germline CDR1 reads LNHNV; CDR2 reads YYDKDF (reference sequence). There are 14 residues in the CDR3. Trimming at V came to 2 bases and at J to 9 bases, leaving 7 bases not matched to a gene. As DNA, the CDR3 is TGTGCCACCAGCAGACCGACAGGGCTTGGTGAGCAGTTCTTC. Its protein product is CATSRPTGLGEQFF.

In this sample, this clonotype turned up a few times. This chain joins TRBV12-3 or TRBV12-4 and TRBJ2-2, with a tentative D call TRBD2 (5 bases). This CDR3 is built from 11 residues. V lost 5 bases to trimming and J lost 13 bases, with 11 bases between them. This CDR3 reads CASSQRGSLFF. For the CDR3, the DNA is TGTGCCAGCAGTCAGAGAGGGTCGCTGTTTTTT.

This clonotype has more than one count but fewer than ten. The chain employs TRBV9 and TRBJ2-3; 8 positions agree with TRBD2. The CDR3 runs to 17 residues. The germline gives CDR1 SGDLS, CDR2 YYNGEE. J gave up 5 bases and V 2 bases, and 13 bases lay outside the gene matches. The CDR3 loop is CASSVHGRARGGDTQYF. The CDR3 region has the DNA TGTGCCAGCAGCGTCCACGGGAGGGCCCGAGGAGGAGATACGCAGTATTTT.

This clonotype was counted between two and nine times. The CDR3 loop is CASSLAGSRQETQYF. The DNA of the CDR3 is TGCGCCAGCAGCTTGGCCGGGTCCAGACAAGAGACCCAGTACTTC. The chain joins TRBV5-1 to TRBJ2-5, with unresolved D. The CDR3 loop spans 15 amino acids. Germline assignment: CDR1 SGHRS and CDR2 YFSETQ. V lost 0 bases and J 2 bases, leaving 11 bases between the germline ends. The whole variable domain, remainder taken from reference TRBV5-1 and TRBJ2-5, is KAGVTQTPRYLIKTRGQQVTLSCSPISGHRSVSWYQQTPGQGLQFLFEYFSETQRNKGNFPGRFSGRQFSNSRSEMNVSTLELGDSALYLCASSLAGSRQETQYFGPGTRLLVL.

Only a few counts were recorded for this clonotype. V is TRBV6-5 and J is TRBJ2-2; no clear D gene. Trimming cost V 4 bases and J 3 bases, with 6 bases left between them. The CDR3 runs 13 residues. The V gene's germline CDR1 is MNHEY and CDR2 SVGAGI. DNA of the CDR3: TGTGCCAGCAGTTCCCCCTACACCGGGGAGCTGTTTTTT. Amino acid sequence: CASSSPYTGELFF.

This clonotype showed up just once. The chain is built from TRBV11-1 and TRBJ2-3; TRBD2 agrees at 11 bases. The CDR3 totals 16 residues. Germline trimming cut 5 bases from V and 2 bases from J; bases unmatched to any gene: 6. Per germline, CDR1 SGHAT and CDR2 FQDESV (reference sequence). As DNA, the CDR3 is TGTGCCAGCAGCCGAGGACTAGCGGGCTACACAGATACGCAGTATTTT. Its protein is CASSRGLAGYTDTQYF.

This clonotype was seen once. The CDR3 sequence: CASSSLQRASGNTIYF. In DNA form, the CDR3 reads TGTGCCAGCAGCTCTTTGCAGCGAGCCTCTGGAAACACCATATATTTT. J is TRBJ1-3 and V is TRBV13, with D unresolved. The CDR3 is 16 residues long. V was trimmed by 4 bases and J by 0 bases, leaving 13 bases between them. Germline-derived CDR1 and CDR2 are PRHDT and FYEKMQ (reference sequence).

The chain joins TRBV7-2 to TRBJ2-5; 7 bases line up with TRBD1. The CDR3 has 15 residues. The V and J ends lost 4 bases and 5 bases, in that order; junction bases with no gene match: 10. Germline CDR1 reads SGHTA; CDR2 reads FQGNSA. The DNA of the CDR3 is TGTGCCAGCAGCTCCTCTTGGACAGGCACTGAGACCCAGTACTTC. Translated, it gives CASSSSWTGTETQYF.

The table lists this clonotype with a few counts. CDR3 nucleotide sequence: TGCAGTGCTAGGAGGGTAACTAGCGGGAGGGCCGGAGAGCAGTTCTTC. It specifies CSARRVTSGRAGEQFF. The chain recombines TRBV20-1 with TRBJ2-1; 13 positions match TRBD2. The CDR3 contains 16 residues. The germline gives CDR1 DFQATT, CDR2 SNEGSKA (reference sequence). With 3 bases clipped from V and 10 bases from J, the junction kept 12 bases outside the gene matches.